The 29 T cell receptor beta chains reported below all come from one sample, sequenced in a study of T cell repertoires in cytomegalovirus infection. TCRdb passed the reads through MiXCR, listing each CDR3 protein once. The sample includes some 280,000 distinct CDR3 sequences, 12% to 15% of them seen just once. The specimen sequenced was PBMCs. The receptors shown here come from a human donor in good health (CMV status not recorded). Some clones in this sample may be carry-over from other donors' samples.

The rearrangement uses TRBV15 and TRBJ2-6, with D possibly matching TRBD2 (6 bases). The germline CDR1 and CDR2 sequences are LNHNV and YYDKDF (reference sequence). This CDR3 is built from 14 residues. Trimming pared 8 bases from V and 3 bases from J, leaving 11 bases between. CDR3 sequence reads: CATRRVYGANVLTF. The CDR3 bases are TGTGCCACCCGGAGGGTGTATGGGGCCAACGTCCTGACTTTC.

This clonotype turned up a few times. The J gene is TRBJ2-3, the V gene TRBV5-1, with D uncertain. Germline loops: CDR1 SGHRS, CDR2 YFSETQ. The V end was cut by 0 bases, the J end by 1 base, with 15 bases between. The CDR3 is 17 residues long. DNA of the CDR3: TGCGCCAGCAGCTTGGGTTCCCCGAACCCCCGCACAGATACGCAGTATTTT. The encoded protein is CASSLGSPNPRTDTQYF.

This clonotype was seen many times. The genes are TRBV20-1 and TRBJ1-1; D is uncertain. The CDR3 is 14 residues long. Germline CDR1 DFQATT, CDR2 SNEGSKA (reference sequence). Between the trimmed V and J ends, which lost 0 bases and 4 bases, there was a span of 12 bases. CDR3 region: CSARDSGRGTEAFF. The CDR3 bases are TGCAGTGCTAGAGATTCGGGGAGAGGCACTGAAGCTTTCTTT.

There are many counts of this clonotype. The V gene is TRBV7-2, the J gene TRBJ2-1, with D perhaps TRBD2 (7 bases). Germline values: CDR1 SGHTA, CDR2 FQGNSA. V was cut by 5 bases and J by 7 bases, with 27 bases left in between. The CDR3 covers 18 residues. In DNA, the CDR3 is TGTGCCAGCAGCGCCCTCGGACGGGGGGCCTCGCTTCCAAATGAGCAGTTCTTC. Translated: CASSALGRGASLPNEQFF.

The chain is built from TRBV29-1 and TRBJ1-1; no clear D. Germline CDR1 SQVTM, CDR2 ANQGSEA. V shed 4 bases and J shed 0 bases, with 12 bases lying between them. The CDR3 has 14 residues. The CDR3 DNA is TGCAGCGTTGTCTTTGGACTACTGAACACTGAAGCTTTCTTT. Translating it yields CSVVFGLLNTEAFF.

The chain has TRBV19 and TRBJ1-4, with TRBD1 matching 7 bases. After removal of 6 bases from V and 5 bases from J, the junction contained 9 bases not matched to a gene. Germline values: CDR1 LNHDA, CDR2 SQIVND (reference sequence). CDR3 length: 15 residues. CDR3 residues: CASRTPGQQNEKLFF. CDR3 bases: TGTGCCAGTAGGACCCCGGGACAGCAGAATGAAAAACTGTTTTTT.

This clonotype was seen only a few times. CDR3 coding DNA: TGTGCCAGCAGCGGCTTGGGGCGGGTCACCTACGAGCAGTACTTC. This codes for CASSGLGRVTYEQYF. The V gene is TRBV7-4, the J gene TRBJ2-7; D is tentatively TRBD1 or TRBD2 (5 bases each). This CDR3 comprises 15 residues. V lost 5 bases, J lost 2 bases, and 16 bases lay in between. Germline V gene data show CDR1 as SGHVT and CDR2 as SQSDAQ.

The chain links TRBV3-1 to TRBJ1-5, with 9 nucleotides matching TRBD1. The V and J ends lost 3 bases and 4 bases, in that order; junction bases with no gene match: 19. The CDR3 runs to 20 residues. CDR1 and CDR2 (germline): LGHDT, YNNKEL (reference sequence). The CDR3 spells CASSHTSGTGSRNRNQPQHF. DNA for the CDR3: TGTGCCAGCAGCCACACCTCCGGGACAGGGTCGCGTAATAGAAATCAGCCCCAGCATTTT.

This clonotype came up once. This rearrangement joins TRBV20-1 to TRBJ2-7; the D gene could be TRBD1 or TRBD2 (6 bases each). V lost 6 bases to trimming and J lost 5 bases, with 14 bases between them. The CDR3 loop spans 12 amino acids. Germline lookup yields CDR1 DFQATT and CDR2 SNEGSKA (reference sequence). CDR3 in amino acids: CSAQRGVNEQYF. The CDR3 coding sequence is TGCAGTGCCCAGAGGGGGGTGAACGAGCAGTACTTC.

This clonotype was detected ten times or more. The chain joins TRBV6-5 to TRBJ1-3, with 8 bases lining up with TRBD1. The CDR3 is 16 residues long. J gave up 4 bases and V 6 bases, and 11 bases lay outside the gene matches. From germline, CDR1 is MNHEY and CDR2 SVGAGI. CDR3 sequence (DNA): TGTGCCAGCAGACCCCCGACAGGGGTAGGCGGAAACACCATATATTTT. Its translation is CASRPPTGVGGNTIYF.

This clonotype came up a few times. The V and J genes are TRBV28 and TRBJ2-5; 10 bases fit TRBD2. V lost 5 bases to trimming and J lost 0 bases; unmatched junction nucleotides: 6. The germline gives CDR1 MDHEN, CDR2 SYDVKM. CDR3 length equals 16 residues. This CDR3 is CASSGTGLANQETQYF. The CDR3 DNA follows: TGTGCCAGCAGTGGGACGGGACTAGCGAACCAAGAGACCCAGTACTTC.

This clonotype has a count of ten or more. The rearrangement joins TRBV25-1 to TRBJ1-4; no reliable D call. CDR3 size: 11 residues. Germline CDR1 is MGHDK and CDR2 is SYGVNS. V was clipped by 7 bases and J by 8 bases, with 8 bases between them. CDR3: CASTGGEKLFF. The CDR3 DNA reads TGTGCCAGCACGGGCGGGGAAAAACTGTTTTTT.

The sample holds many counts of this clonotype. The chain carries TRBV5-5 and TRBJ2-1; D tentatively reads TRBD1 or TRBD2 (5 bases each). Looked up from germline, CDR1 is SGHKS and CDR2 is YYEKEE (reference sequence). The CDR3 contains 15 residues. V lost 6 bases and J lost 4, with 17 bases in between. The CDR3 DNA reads TGTGCCAGCACCTCGGGACCCACTACATACAATGAGCAGTTCTTC. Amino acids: CASTSGPTTYNEQFF.

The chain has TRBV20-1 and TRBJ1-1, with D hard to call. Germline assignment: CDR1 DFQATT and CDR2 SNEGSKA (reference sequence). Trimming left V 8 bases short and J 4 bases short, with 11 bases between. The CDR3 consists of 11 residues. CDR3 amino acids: CSTLRVTEAFF. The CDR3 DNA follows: TGCAGTACTCTAAGGGTCACTGAAGCTTTCTTT.

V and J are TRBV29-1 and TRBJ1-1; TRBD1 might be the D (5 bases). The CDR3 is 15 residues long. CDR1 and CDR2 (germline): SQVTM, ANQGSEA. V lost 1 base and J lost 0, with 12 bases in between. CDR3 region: CSVEAVREMNTEAFF. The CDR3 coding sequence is TGCAGCGTTGAAGCCGTCAGGGAGATGAACACTGAAGCTTTCTTT.

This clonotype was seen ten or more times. Written as DNA, the CDR3 is TGTGCCACCAGCAGAATTGGGGGGACCCCGAACACTGAAGCTTTCTTT. Its protein product is CATSRIGGTPNTEAFF. The V call is TRBV15, the J call TRBJ1-1; D possibly corresponds to TRBD1 (5 bases). The CDR3 covers 16 residues. Germline V gives CDR1 LNHNV, CDR2 YYDKDF (reference sequence). Trimming cost V 2 bases and J 1 base, with 14 bases left between them.

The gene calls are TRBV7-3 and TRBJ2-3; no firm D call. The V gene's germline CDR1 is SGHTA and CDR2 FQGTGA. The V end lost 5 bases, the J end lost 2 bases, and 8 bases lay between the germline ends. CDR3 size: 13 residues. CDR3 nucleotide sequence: TGTGCCAGCAGCGCCCCGAACACAGATACGCAGTATTTT. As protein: CASSAPNTDTQYF.

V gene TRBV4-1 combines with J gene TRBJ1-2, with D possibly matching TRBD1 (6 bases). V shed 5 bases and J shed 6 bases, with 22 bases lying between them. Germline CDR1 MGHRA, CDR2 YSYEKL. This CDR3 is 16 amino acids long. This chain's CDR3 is CASSFRRQALANGYTF. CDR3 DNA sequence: TGCGCCAGCAGCTTCCGGAGACAGGCCCTGGCGAATGGCTACACCTTC.

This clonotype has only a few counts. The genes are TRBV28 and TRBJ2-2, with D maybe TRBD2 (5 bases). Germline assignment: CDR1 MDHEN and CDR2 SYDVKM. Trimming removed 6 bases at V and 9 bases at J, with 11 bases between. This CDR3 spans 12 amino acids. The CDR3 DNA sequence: TGTGCCAGCAGCCCCCCGGGATGGGAGCTGTTTTTT. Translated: CASSPPGWELFF. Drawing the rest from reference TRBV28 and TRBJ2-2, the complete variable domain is DVKVTQSSRYLVKRTGEKVFLECVQDMDHENMFWYRQDPGLGLRLIYFSYDVKMKEKGDIPEGYSVSREKKERFSLILESASTNQTSMYLCASSPPGWELFFGEGSRLTVL.

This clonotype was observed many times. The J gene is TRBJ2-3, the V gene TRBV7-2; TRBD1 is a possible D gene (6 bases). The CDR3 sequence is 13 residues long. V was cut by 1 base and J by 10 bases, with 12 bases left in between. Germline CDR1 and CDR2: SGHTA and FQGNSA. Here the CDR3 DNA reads TGTGCCAGCAGCTTAGACAGGGAAGGATCGCAGTATTTT. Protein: CASSLDREGSQYF.

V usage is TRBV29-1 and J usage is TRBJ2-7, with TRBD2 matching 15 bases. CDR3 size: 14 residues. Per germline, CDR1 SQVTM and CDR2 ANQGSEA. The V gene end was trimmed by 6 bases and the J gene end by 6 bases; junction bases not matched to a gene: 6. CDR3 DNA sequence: TGCAGCGTAGCGGGACTAGCGGGAGGAGCCGAGCAGTACTTC. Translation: CSVAGLAGGAEQYF.

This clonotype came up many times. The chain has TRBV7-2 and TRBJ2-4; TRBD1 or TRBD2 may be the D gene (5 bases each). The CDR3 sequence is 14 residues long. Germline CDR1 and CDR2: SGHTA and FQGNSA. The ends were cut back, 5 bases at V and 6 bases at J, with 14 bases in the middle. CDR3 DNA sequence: TGTGCCAGCAGCCCTCGGGTAGGGACAAACATTCAGTACTTC. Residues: CASSPRVGTNIQYF. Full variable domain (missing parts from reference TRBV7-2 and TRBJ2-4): GAGVSQSPSNKVTEKGKDVELRCDPISGHTALYWYRQSLGQGLEFLIYFQGNSAPDKSGLPSDRFSAERTGGSVSTLTIQRTQQEDSAVYLCASSPRVGTNIQYFGAGTRLSVL.

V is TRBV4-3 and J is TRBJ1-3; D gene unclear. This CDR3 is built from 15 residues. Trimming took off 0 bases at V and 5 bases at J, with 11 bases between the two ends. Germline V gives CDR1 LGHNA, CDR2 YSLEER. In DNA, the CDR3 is TGCGCCAGCAGCCAAGAGAAGGCTGGCAGAAACACCATATATTTT. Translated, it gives CASSQEKAGRNTIYF.

CDR3 in amino acids: CASSFGSSGRGEQFF. The CDR3 nucleotides are TGTGCCAGCAGTTTTGGGTCTAGCGGAAGGGGTGAGCAGTTCTTC. J is TRBJ2-1 and V is TRBV28; TRBD2 matches at 7 bases. Germline CDR1 reads MDHEN; CDR2 reads SYDVKM. This CDR3 region has 15 residues. V lost 3 bases, J lost 9 bases, and 11 bases stayed unmatched.

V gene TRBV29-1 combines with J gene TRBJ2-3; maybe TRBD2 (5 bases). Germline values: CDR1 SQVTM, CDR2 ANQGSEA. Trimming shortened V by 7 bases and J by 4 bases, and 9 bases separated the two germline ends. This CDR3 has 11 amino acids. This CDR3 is CSAGGPDTQYF. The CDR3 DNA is TGCAGCGCAGGAGGACCAGATACGCAGTATTTT.

The CDR3 sequence is CASSSPLYGDTGELFF. DNA for the CDR3: TGTGCCAGCAGTTCTCCCTTATACGGGGACACCGGGGAGCTGTTTTTT. The genes are TRBV2 and TRBJ2-2; weak D call: TRBD2 (5 bases). V dropped 5 bases and J dropped 3 bases, with 16 bases sitting between them. This CDR3 is 16 amino acids long. CDR1 and CDR2 from the germline V gene are SNHLY and FYNNEI. Complete variable domain (other parts from reference TRBV2 and TRBJ2-2): EPEVTQTPSHQVTQMGQEVILRCVPISNHLYFYWYRQILGQKVEFLVSFYNNEISEKSEIFDDQFSVERPDGSNFTLKIRSTKLEDSAMYFCASSSPLYGDTGELFFGEGSRLTVL.

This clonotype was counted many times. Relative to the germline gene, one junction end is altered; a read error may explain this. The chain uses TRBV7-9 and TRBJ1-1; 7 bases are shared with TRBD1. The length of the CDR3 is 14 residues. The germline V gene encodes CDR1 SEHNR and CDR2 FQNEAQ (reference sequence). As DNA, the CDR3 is TGTGCCACCCTAAAGACAGGGCGGAACGCTGAAGCTTTCTTT. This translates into CATLKTGRNAEAFF.

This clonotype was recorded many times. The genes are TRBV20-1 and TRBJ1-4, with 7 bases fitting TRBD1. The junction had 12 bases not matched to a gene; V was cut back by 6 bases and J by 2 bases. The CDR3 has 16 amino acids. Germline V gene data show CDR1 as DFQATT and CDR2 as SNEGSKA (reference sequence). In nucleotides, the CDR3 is TGCAGTGCCCTGAGGACACCAGGGGGGACTAATGAAAAACTGTTTTTT. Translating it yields CSALRTPGGTNEKLFF.

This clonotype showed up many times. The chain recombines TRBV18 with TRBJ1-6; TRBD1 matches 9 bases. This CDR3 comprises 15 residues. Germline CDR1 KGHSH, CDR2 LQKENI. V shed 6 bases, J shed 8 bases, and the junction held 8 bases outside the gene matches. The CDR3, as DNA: TGTGCCAGCTCGACCGGGACAGGGAGGGATTCACCCCTCCACTTT. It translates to CASSTGTGRDSPLHF.